This TCR beta chain was sequenced in a study of shared clonotypes between healthy human individuals. Looking at the study overall: Sampling drew on donors who were two women and a few men aged 18 to 49.

Produced via immunoSEQ multiplex PCR; TCRdb's table is partial and in-frame only. The data show about 2.2 million clones, 80% to 95% seen once. Overall study findings and caveats: The four-donor shared clonotypes exceeded non-shared clonotypes in generation probability, with non-shared ones scoring lower.

Naive-designated CD8 cells lacked CD45RO, were positively enriched for CCR7, and omitted terminally differentiated effector memory CD45RA+ cells. This clone was counted once. No antigen is known for it. The receptor's source is a man younger than 30 in good health. Some clones in this sample may be carry-over from other donors' samples. Material for sequencing was naive CD8+ T cells from PBMCs.

The CDR3 here is CASSFSVPTNTGELFF. The CDR3 bases are TGTGCCAGCAGCTTTAGCGTTCCGACGAACACCGGGGAGCTGTTTTTT. The gene calls are TRBV5-5 and TRBJ2-2; the D gene is possibly TRBD2 (5 bases). The CDR3 length is 16 residues. Germline V gene data show CDR1 as SGHKS and CDR2 as YYEKEE (reference sequence). V shed 2 bases and J shed 0 bases, with 11 bases lying between them.